These 25 T cell receptor beta chains came from one sample sequenced in a study of blood T cell repertoires in COVID-19. TCRdb's table, derived via immunoSEQ multiplex PCR, lists solely in-frame clones and lacks some. The sample shows about 220,000 clones, 80% of them seen only once. The material sequenced was peripheral blood. These receptors originate from a human donor in a cohort sampled during active COVID-19.

The J gene is TRBJ2-7, the V gene TRBV3-1 (or the pseudogene TRBV3-2), with 7 bases fitting TRBD1. Looked up from germline, CDR1 is LGHDT and CDR2 is YNNKEL (reference sequence). V was clipped by 6 bases and J by 0 bases; unmatched bases: 2. The CDR3 totals 13 residues. The CDR3 DNA is TGTGCCAGCAGAGGGACAGACTCCTACGAGCAGTACTTC. It is translated as CASRGTDSYEQYF.

This clone is a singleton in its sample. This chain uses TRBV6-5 with TRBJ2-5; 9 positions agree with TRBD2. CDR3 size: 16 residues. Looked up from germline, CDR1 is MNHEY and CDR2 is SVGAGI. V lost 0 bases, J lost 5 bases, and 7 bases stayed unmatched. CDR3: CASSYSSGGRAETQYF. CDR3 bases: TGTGCCAGCAGTTACTCGAGCGGCGGGAGGGCGGAGACCCAGTACTTC.

There are a few counts of this clone. This chain joins TRBV7-2 and TRBJ1-6, with a possible D match to TRBD1 (5 bases). The CDR3 runs to 14 residues. The germline V gene has CDR1 SGHTA and CDR2 FQGNSA. V lost 3 bases and J 7 bases, leaving 10 bases between the germline ends. CDR3 coding DNA: TGTGCCAGCAGCTTCCTAGGGGAAAATTCACCCCTCCACTTT. This codes for CASSFLGENSPLHF.

The chain carries TRBV7-6 and TRBJ1-3; D not certain. The CDR3 has 18 amino acids. CDR1 and CDR2 from the germline V gene are SGHVS and FNYEAQ. The V gene lost 0 bases and the J gene lost 0 bases, with 15 bases spanning the gap. CDR3 DNA: TGTGCCAGCAGCTTAGCTCCGGAAACGACTTTCTCTGGAAACACCATATATTTT. It yields the protein CASSLAPETTFSGNTIYF.

This clone was seen ten or more times. The chain couples TRBV2 to TRBJ1-1; D remains ambiguous. V was cut by 6 bases and J by 5 bases, with 7 bases left in between. The CDR3 has 11 amino acids. Germline V gene sequence: CDR1 SNHLY, CDR2 FYNNEI. Written as DNA, the CDR3 is TGTGCCAGCAGCCCCCAAACTGAAGCTTTCTTT. Its translation: CASSPQTEAFF.

This clone was picked up a small number of times. V and J are TRBV24-1 and TRBJ2-7; 11 bases are shared with TRBD1. The CDR3 spans 14 residues. Trimming took 3 bases from V and 6 from J; bases not matched to a gene: 3. Germline assignment: CDR1 KGHDR and CDR2 SFDVKD. As DNA, the CDR3 is TGTGCCACCAGTGATCCGGGACAGGGGGGCGAGCAGTACTTC. Translating gives CATSDPGQGGEQYF.

The J gene is TRBJ1-1, the V gene TRBV6-5; D is possibly TRBD1 (5 bases). The CDR3 spans 13 residues. Trimming stripped 2 bases from V and 3 bases from J, with 7 bases between. The germline V gene encodes CDR1 MNHEY and CDR2 SVGAGI. CDR3 in amino acids: CASSYQGYTEAFF. The CDR3 nucleotides are TGTGCCAGCAGTTACCAGGGATACACTGAAGCTTTCTTT.

J is TRBJ2-7 and V is TRBV19; D possibly corresponds to TRBD1 (5 bases). V lost 5 bases and J 1 base, leaving 15 bases between the germline ends. Germline-derived CDR1 and CDR2 are LNHDA and SQIVND (reference sequence). The CDR3 is made up of 15 amino acids. The CDR3 sequence: CASSANRRSSYEQYF. CDR3 sequence (DNA): TGTGCCAGTAGTGCCAACAGGCGCTCATCCTACGAGCAGTACTTC.

With regard to this clone: The sample contains more than one DNA sequence encoding this CDR3. The J gene is TRBJ2-7, the V gene TRBV5-1, with TRBD1 identical over 7 bases. V lost 0 bases to trimming and J lost 2 bases; unmatched junction nucleotides: 2. The CDR3 runs to 14 residues. Germline V gene data show CDR1 as SGHRS and CDR2 as YFSETQ. The CDR3 here is CASSLGQGPYEQYF. In DNA, the CDR3 is TGCGCCAGCAGCTTGGGACAGGGACCCTACGAGCAGTACTTC.

The chain joins TRBV11-2 to TRBJ2-7, with a tentative D call TRBD1 (6 bases). Germline V gene sequence: CDR1 SGHAT, CDR2 FQNNGV. This CDR3 contains 16 residues. V dropped 4 bases and J dropped 6 bases, with 22 bases sitting between them. In nucleotides, the CDR3 is TGTGCCAGCAGCTCATACACGACAGGAGGAGGCGGCGAGCAGTACTTC. As protein: CASSSYTTGGGGEQYF.

The rearrangement uses TRBV10-3 and TRBJ2-3; the match to TRBD1 covers 7 bases. From germline, CDR1 is ENHRY and CDR2 SYGVKD. The V gene end was trimmed by 6 bases and the J gene end by 7 bases; junction bases not matched to a gene: 10. The CDR3 length is 14 residues. CDR3 amino acids: CAISRDKGAYTQYF. CDR3 bases: TGTGCCATCAGCCGGGACAAGGGGGCGTATACGCAGTATTTT.

The count of this clone is one. The chain employs TRBV5-1 and TRBJ1-1; 7 bases fit TRBD1. CDR3 size: 15 residues. V dropped 0 bases and J dropped 4; count of bases not matched to a gene: 6. Germline V CDR1 and CDR2: SGHRS, YFSETQ. The CDR3 DNA reads as TGCGCCAGCAGCTTGGATGGTTCAGGGGGCACTGAAGCTTTCTTT. Protein sequence: CASSLDGSGGTEAFF. Full variable domain (missing parts from reference TRBV5-1 and TRBJ1-1): KAGVTQTPRYLIKTRGQQVTLSCSPISGHRSVSWYQQTPGQGLQFLFEYFSETQRNKGNFPGRFSGRQFSNSRSEMNVSTLELGDSALYLCASSLDGSGGTEAFFGQGTRLTVV.

The rearrangement joins TRBV6-1 to TRBJ2-7, with D perhaps TRBD2 (6 bases). Germline V lookup: CDR1 MNHNS, CDR2 SASEGT. This CDR3 is built from 14 residues. Trimming removed 2 bases from V and 5 bases from J, with 13 bases in between. CDR3 sequence: CASSEFGGTDEQYF. CDR3 sequence (DNA): TGTGCCAGCAGTGAATTCGGAGGGACCGACGAGCAGTACTTC.

CDR3 nucleotide sequence: TGTGCCAGCAGAGGCTATGGCTACACCTTC. This translates into CASRGYGYTF. The rearrangement joins TRBV4-2 to TRBJ1-2; D call uncertain. V dropped 6 bases and J dropped 4 bases, with 3 bases sitting between them. Germline CDR1 reads LGHNA; CDR2 reads YNFKEQ. This CDR3 has 10 residues.

The genes are TRBV5-1 and TRBJ1-1; TRBD1 is a possible D gene (6 bases). Germline V gene lookup returns CDR1 SGHRS and CDR2 YFSETQ. This CDR3 comprises 18 residues. Trimming left V 0 bases short and J 0 bases short, with 18 bases between. The CDR3 region is CASSLAGRGGGLNTEAFF. CDR3 in DNA: TGCGCCAGCAGCTTGGCCGGCAGGGGAGGGGGTTTGAACACTGAAGCTTTCTTT.

This clone is a singleton in its sample. V and J are TRBV9 and TRBJ2-6; the D gene is possibly TRBD1 (6 bases). Trimming stripped 0 bases from V and 4 bases from J, with 8 bases between. Germline V lookup: CDR1 SGDLS, CDR2 YYNGEE. The CDR3 has 15 amino acids. The CDR3 bases are TGTGCCAGCAGCGTAGGGGGGCTGGGGGCCAACGTCCTGACTTTC. Residues: CASSVGGLGANVLTF.

The gene calls are TRBV6-5 and TRBJ1-2; TRBD1 might be the D (5 bases). The V gene's germline CDR1 is MNHEY and CDR2 SVGAGI. With 5 bases removed from V and 4 bases from J, the gap between germline ends came to 8 bases. This CDR3 comprises 12 residues. This CDR3 is CASSRTSYGYTF. CDR3 in DNA: TGTGCCAGCAGTCGGACAAGCTATGGCTACACCTTC.

This clone was counted a single time. V gene TRBV6-6 combines with J gene TRBJ1-2, with D perhaps matching TRBD1 (6 bases). There are 10 residues in the CDR3. V lost 10 bases, J lost 8 bases, and 11 bases lay in between. Germline loops: CDR1 MNHNY, CDR2 SVGAGI (reference sequence). CDR3 loop: CATDDRGYTF. In DNA form, the CDR3 reads TGTGCCACCGACGACAGGGGCTACACCTTC.

This clone was counted once. The chain links TRBV3-1 (or the pseudogene TRBV3-2) to TRBJ1-4, with TRBD1 as a possible D gene (5 bases). The V gene lost 4 bases and the J gene lost 7 bases, with 10 bases spanning the gap. CDR3 length: 13 amino acids. CDR1 is LGHDT, CDR2 YNNKEL, per germline (reference sequence). CDR3 residues: CASSRGAGEKLFF. CDR3 coding DNA: TGTGCCAGCAGCCGTGGGGCTGGTGAAAAACTGTTTTTT.

J is TRBJ2-7 and V is TRBV5-5; D is possibly TRBD1 (7 bases). The CDR3 loop spans 17 amino acids. Per the germline V gene, CDR1 is SGHKS and CDR2 is YYEKEE (reference sequence). The V end lost 5 bases, the J end lost 4 bases, and 25 bases lay between the germline ends. CDR3 sequence reads: CASSLRGAGRLSYEQYF. The CDR3 nucleotides read TGTGCCAGCAGTCTCAGGGGGGCAGGGCGACTCTCTTACGAGCAGTACTTC.

This clone was detected a few times. The rearrangement uses TRBV3-1 (or the pseudogene TRBV3-2) and TRBJ1-2; 8 bases are shared with TRBD1. Germline V CDR1 and CDR2: LGHDT, YNNKEL (reference sequence). V was pared by 4 bases and J by 0 bases, with 4 bases of the junction left unmatched. The CDR3 covers 15 residues. The CDR3 DNA is TGTGCCAGCAGCCTGTCAGGGGGCTCTAACTATGGCTACACCTTC. Residues: CASSLSGGSNYGYTF.

The chain is built from TRBV18 and TRBJ1-1; 9 nucleotides agree with TRBD1. Germline V gene sequence: CDR1 KGHSH, CDR2 LQKENI. V lost 3 bases to trimming and J lost 2 bases; unmatched junction nucleotides: 1. The CDR3 length is 14 residues. CDR3 protein: CASSPDRGNTEAFF. CDR3 in DNA: TGTGCCAGCTCACCGGACAGGGGCAACACTGAAGCTTTCTTT.

This clone has just one count. The V and J genes are TRBV7-3 and TRBJ2-1; TRBD2 matches at 8 bases. The CDR3 totals 16 residues. CDR1 and CDR2 (germline): SGHTA, FQGTGA. Trimming took 5 bases from V and 4 from J; bases not matched to a gene: 10. CDR3 protein: CASSVGRASGYNEQFF. The CDR3 coding sequence is TGTGCCAGCAGCGTCGGGAGGGCTAGCGGATACAATGAGCAGTTCTTC.

This chain joins TRBV5-4 and TRBJ2-7, with 8 nucleotides matching TRBD2. The CDR3 is made up of 15 amino acids. In germline, CDR1 is SGHNT, CDR2 YYREEE (reference sequence). V dropped 5 bases and J dropped 2; count of bases not matched to a gene: 9. CDR3 in amino acids: CASRYGRDTAYEQYF. CDR3 coding DNA: TGTGCCAGCAGGTACGGGAGGGACACCGCCTACGAGCAGTACTTC.

This chain uses TRBV5-1 with TRBJ2-1; no firm D call. V lost 0 bases and J 10 bases, leaving 8 bases between the germline ends. CDR1 is SGHRS and CDR2 is YFSETQ in the germline V gene. The CDR3 is made up of 12 amino acids. The CDR3 is CASSLAGGEQFF. The CDR3 DNA is TGCGCCAGCAGCTTGGCCGGCGGCGAGCAGTTCTTC.